Listed below are T cell receptor beta chains from one sample, sequenced in a study of graft-versus-host responses after intestinal transplantation. The repertoire was sequenced with immunoSEQ multiplex PCR; TCRdb's copy has only in-frame clones and lacks some. The data show around 110,000 clones, 85% to 95% seen once. Their recognized antigens are unknown. The source was unstimulated CD8+ T cells sorted from spleen or lymph node cells, collected before transplant. The receptors here all came from a human donor who was the organ donor for an intestinal transplant. Both conserved end residues are part of each CDR3. A D gene is named only where the DNA matches it firmly. Rows give clone size only sometimes, using once, few, many, or a class for an expanded clone.

v_call,clone_size,d_call,j_call,cdr3_nt,cdr3_aa
TRBV7-9,once,-,TRBJ2-2,TGTGCCAGCAGTCGCGACCCGTCTCGGGCCGGGGAGCTGTTTTTT,CASSRDPSRAGELFF
TRBV6-4,-,TRBD2,TRBJ2-6,TGTGCCAGCAGTGACGCGGGGGATGGCTCTGGGGCCAACGTCCTGACTTTC,CASSDAGDGSGANVLTF
TRBV6-6,-,TRBD1,TRBJ2-3,TGTGCCAGCAGACAGGGGGCAGATACGCAGTATTTT,CASRQGADTQYF
TRBV10-2,-,-,TRBJ2-5,TGCGCCAGCGGACCTCCCTATGACTTTAAAGAGACCCAGTACTTC,CASGPPYDFKETQYF
TRBV9,-,-,TRBJ1-1,TGTGCCAGCAGCCCCCATTCCGGGGCGGACACTGAAGCTTTCTTT,CASSPHSGADTEAFF
TRBV5-1,-,-,TRBJ1-2,TGCGCCAGCAGCTTGACCACGGACGTCGGGAGCAACTATGGCTACACCTTC,CASSLTTDVGSNYGYTF
TRBV5-6,-,TRBD1,TRBJ2-3,TGTGCCAGCAGCTTGGGGGACAGGCGCACAGATACGCAGTATTTT,CASSLGDRRTDTQYF
TRBV29-1,-,-,TRBJ2-1,TGCAGCGTTGATCGGCTCTCCTACAATGAGCAGTTCTTC,CSVDRLSYNEQFF
TRBV9,-,-,TRBJ2-4,TGTGCCAGCAGCGTAGATGGGGGTCGGCCGGACATTCAGTACTTC,CASSVDGGRPDIQYF
TRBV5-6,-,-,TRBJ2-1,TGTGCCAGCCGCTTTGAGTCGGGGGCGCGCAATGAGCAGTTCTTC,CASRFESGARNEQFF
TRBV9,-,TRBD2,TRBJ2-5,TGTGCCAGCAGCGCGGTTAGCGGGAGGAACCAAGAGACCCAGTACTTC,CASSAVSGRNQETQYF
TRBV7-2,-,-,TRBJ1-2,TGTGCCAGCAGCCATAGCAGGGTTAACTATGGCTACACCTTC,CASSHSRVNYGYTF
TRBV19,-,-,TRBJ2-1,TGTGCCAGTAGTATAGAAAGAGAGCAGTTCTTC,CASSIEREQFF
TRBV18,-,-,TRBJ1-2,TGTGCCAGCTCACCGCCAGGGGATTCTAACTATGGCTACACCTTC,CASSPPGDSNYGYTF
TRBV5-6,once,TRBD1,TRBJ2-2,TGTGCCAGCAGCCATTCCGACAGGGACGGCGGGGAGCTGTTTTTT,CASSHSDRDGGELFF